This TCR beta chain stems from a study of shared clonotypes between healthy human individuals. Overall study results and limits: With several donors compared, about 5% of naive CD4 clonotypes were shared. A reduction in generation probabilities was seen for non-shared clonotypes relative to those shared by all four donors.

This CDR3 is built from 14 residues. Trimming removed 2 bases at V and 3 bases at J, with 11 bases between. Germline V gene lookup returns CDR1 SNHLY and CDR2 FYNNEI. Naivety among CD8 cells was defined by CD45RO negativity and positive CCR7 selection, thereby excluding terminally differentiated effector memory CD45RA+ cells. The repertoire was sequenced with immunoSEQ multiplex PCR; TCRdb's copy has only in-frame clones and lacks some. The sample consists of about 2 million clones, over 85% of them appearing once. Concerning this clone itself: What it recognizes is unknown.

This receptor was identified in a man younger than 35 in good health. Sequencing input: naive CD8+ T cells sorted from blood. The chain uses TRBV2 and TRBJ2-7, with a tentative D call TRBD2 (6 bases). The DNA of the CDR3 is TGTGCCAGCAGTGAATTTCCCGGGAGCTACGAGCAGTACTTC. Protein: CASSEFPGSYEQYF.